The clone carrying this T cell receptor beta chain was found many times. This entry is derived from a study of T-cell memory formation after mild COVID-19. TCRdb itself ran the 5' RACE reads through MiXCR, one entry per CDR3 protein. The sample shows around 190,000 distinct CDR3 sequences, around a sixth of them seen only once. The CDR3 spans 13 residues. Looked up from germline, CDR1 is SGHRS and CDR2 is YFSETQ. The V and J ends lost 5 bases and 4 bases respectively, with 11 bases between them. The chain couples TRBV5-1 to TRBJ2-3; tentative D call: TRBD1 (6 bases). The sequence was obtained from a man between 18 and 29 years old who had mild COVID-19 (a few samples of this study predate the infection). Cell type and time point are not known. Sequencing was carried out using PBMCs or a T cell subset sorted from them (not recorded which). The CDR3 region has the DNA TGCGCCAGCAGTCCCGAGGGGGCAGATACGCAGTATTTT. Protein product: CASSPEGADTQYF.